One T cell receptor beta chain is described in this entry. These data are taken from a study of T cell changes during pregnancy in multiple sclerosis. This table comes from immunoSEQ multiplex PCR, and its TCRdb copy is limited to in-frame clones, with some not included. The table lists about 57,000 clones, 90% to 95% of them singletons. The CDR3 has 14 amino acids. Germline CDR1 reads MGHDK; CDR2 reads SYGVNS. V was clipped by 8 bases and J by 6 bases, with 18 bases between them. The sequencing used CD4+ T cells from peripheral blood mononuclear cells, collected in the second trimester of pregnancy. The receptor was derived from a female donor with multiple sclerosis, enrolled in a pregnancy study. The chain joins TRBV25-1 to TRBJ2-3; the D gene is possibly TRBD2 (7 bases). This chain's CDR3 is CASAGGAFRDTQYF. The CDR3 nucleotides read TGTGCCAGCGCTGGGGGGGCGTTCAGGGATACGCAGTATTTT.